These 7 T cell receptor beta chains were sequenced from one sample in a study of response to subunit inactivated influenza vaccine. MiXCR was run by TCRdb on the RT-PCR reads, yielding one entry per CDR3 protein. The sample holds hundreds of thousands of distinct CDR3 sequences, roughly an eighth seen once. Sequenced here: non-naive T cells sorted from PBMCs, sampled 14 to 15 days before vaccination. The receptor set was obtained from a man aged 45-65 years who received an inactivated influenza vaccine.

This clonotype was counted at least ten times. The chain carries TRBV24-1 and TRBJ2-2; 7 bases are a match to TRBD2. The ends lost 9 bases at V and 2 bases at J; junction bases unmatched: 5. This CDR3 comprises 14 residues. The V gene's germline CDR1 is KGHDR and CDR2 SFDVKD. The CDR3 region is CATASSGNTGELFF. Written as DNA, the CDR3 is TGTGCCACCGCCTCTAGCGGAAACACCGGGGAGCTGTTTTTT.

In this sample, this clonotype turned up many times. The rearrangement uses TRBV7-8 and TRBJ2-6; no reliable D call. The CDR3 length is 15 residues. Germline-derived CDR1 and CDR2 are SGHVS and FQNEAQ. Between the trimmed V and J ends, which lost 5 bases and 0 bases, there was a span of 8 bases. The CDR3 DNA sequence: TGTGCCAGCAGCCCCTCTCTCTCTGGGGCCAACGTCCTGACTTTC. Residues: CASSPSLSGANVLTF.

V is TRBV5-4 and J is TRBJ2-7, with D perhaps TRBD1 or TRBD2 (6 bases each). The V gene lost 1 base and the J gene lost 7 bases, with 12 bases spanning the gap. This CDR3 spans 13 amino acids. Germline CDR1 SGHNT, CDR2 YYREEE (reference sequence). The CDR3 DNA follows: TGTGCCAGCAGCTTGACGGAGGGGGTAGAGCAGTACTTC. Residues: CASSLTEGVEQYF.

This clonotype was observed many times. The V and J genes are TRBV29-1 and TRBJ1-2; 10 positions match TRBD1. With V trimmed by 4 bases and J by 8 bases, 13 bases remained unmatched. The germline V gene encodes CDR1 SQVTM and CDR2 ANQGSEA. This CDR3 spans 15 amino acids. The DNA of the CDR3 is TGCAGCGTTGGGACGCCAAGACAGGGGGCGCGGGGCTACACCTTC. It specifies CSVGTPRQGARGYTF. The whole variable domain, remainder taken from reference TRBV29-1 and TRBJ1-2, is SAVISQKPSRDICQRGTSLTIQCQVDSQVTMMFWYRQQPGQSLTLIATANQGSEATYESGFVIDKFPISRPNLTFSTLTVSNMSPEDSSIYLCSVGTPRQGARGYTFGSGTRLTVV.

This clonotype was counted at least ten times. V and J are TRBV18 and TRBJ1-5; unclear D gene. CDR1 is KGHSH, CDR2 LQKENI, per germline. This CDR3 comprises 13 residues. V was trimmed by 2 bases and J by 3 bases, leaving 5 bases between them. CDR3 sequence: CASSPGNNQPQHF. As DNA, the CDR3 is TGTGCCAGCTCACCAGGGAACAATCAGCCCCAGCATTTT. The full variable domain, its missing parts supplied by reference TRBV18 and TRBJ1-5, is NAGVMQNPRHLVRRRGQEARLRCSPMKGHSHVYWYRQLPEEGLKFMVYLQKENIIDESGMPKERFSAEFPKEGPSILRIQQVVRGDSAAYFCASSPGNNQPQHFGDGTRLSIL.

This rearrangement joins TRBV20-1 to TRBJ1-2; D is unclear. Germline CDR1 DFQATT, CDR2 SNEGSKA (reference sequence). Deletions cut 6 bases from V and 2 bases from J, with 7 bases between. The CDR3 is made up of 11 amino acids. CDR3 sequence (DNA): TGCAGTGCAAGACGGAACTATGGCTACACCTTC. Its translation is CSARRNYGYTF.

This clonotype turned up a few times. This chain connects TRBV28 to TRBJ1-5; D uncertain. Germline V gene data show CDR1 as MDHEN and CDR2 as SYDVKM. V lost 3 bases and J lost 3, with 9 bases in between. CDR3 length: 14 residues. The CDR3 DNA is TGTGCCAGCAGTTTTCATCAGCACAATCAGCCCCAGCATTTT. It specifies CASSFHQHNQPQHF.